This T cell receptor (beta chain) was found in a study of blood T cell repertoires in COVID-19. In the original analysis: Amplification from reference gene primers served as the basis for estimated nucleated cell counts. Clones were sequenced by immunoSEQ multiplex PCR, and TCRdb holds only the in-frame ones, with some missing. That table is the source of V, J and clone size, and D and trimming were worked out from the DNA. This table has 110,000 or so clones, more than 80% appearing once. The V end was cut by 3 bases, the J end by 1 base, with 6 bases between. Looked up from germline, CDR1 is GTSNPN and CDR2 is SVGIG (reference sequence). The CDR3 consists of 12 residues.

The V and J genes are TRBV30 and TRBJ1-1; the D gene is possibly TRBD1 (5 bases). The source is a woman aged 55 to 70 with COVID-19, enrolled during active disease. The sample consisted of peripheral blood. The CDR3 DNA reads TGTGCCTGGAGAGGGGCGAACACTGAAGCTTTCTTT. Residues: CAWRGANTEAFF.